A single sample is the source of the 27 T cell receptor beta chains below, sequenced in a study of cytomegalovirus exposure and HLA in healthy donors. The data were produced by immunoSEQ multiplex PCR, yet TCRdb's version contains in-frame clones alone and is incomplete. The table has tens of thousands of clones, roughly 89% seen once. The sample comprised PBMCs. The receptors here all came from a woman between 18 and 30 years old in good health and CMV-seropositive.

This chain joins TRBV11-2 and TRBJ2-7, with 9 bases lining up with TRBD1. V lost 1 base and J lost 6; bases outside the gene matches: 10. The CDR3 runs to 16 residues. Germline V CDR1 and CDR2: SGHAT, FQNNGV. The CDR3 DNA reads TGTGCCAGCAGCTTAGGCGGGGACAGGGAGAGAACCGAGCAGTACTTC. This gives the protein CASSLGGDRERTEQYF.

V usage is TRBV5-1 and J usage is TRBJ1-4, with 9 bases lining up with TRBD1. CDR1 and CDR2 (germline): SGHRS, YFSETQ. The CDR3 has 17 residues. Trimming removed 5 bases from V and 8 bases from J; junction bases left unmatched: 16. CDR3 DNA sequence: TGCGCCAGCAGTCGTTCTATCGCACCGGGACAGGGCGAAAAACTGTTTTTT. This encodes CASSRSIAPGQGEKLFF.

V gene TRBV28 combines with J gene TRBJ2-1; D call uncertain. V dropped 4 bases and J dropped 6 bases, with 13 bases sitting between them. CDR1 MDHEN and CDR2 SYDVKM come from the germline V gene. The CDR3 is made up of 14 amino acids. The CDR3 coding sequence is TGTGCCAGCAGTTCCGCGCCCCGTGGCAATGAGCAGTTCTTC. It encodes CASSSAPRGNEQFF.

The rearrangement links TRBV18 to TRBJ2-1; 9 nucleotides agree with TRBD2. Germline V gives CDR1 KGHSH, CDR2 LQKENI. The CDR3 is 17 amino acids. J gave up 8 bases and V 3 bases, and 14 bases lay outside the gene matches. CDR3: CASSPYLGRGGVDEQFF. The CDR3 DNA reads as TGTGCCAGCTCACCTTATCTCGGGCGGGGGGGCGTGGATGAGCAGTTCTTC.

This clone has only one observation. This rearrangement joins TRBV7-9 to TRBJ1-1; D may be TRBD1 (6 bases). V lost 0 bases to trimming and J lost 1 base, with 12 bases between them. The CDR3 runs 16 residues. Germline values: CDR1 SEHNR, CDR2 FQNEAQ (reference sequence). CDR3: CASSLARRQANTEAFF. The CDR3 DNA reads as TGTGCCAGCAGCTTAGCGCGGAGACAGGCGAACACTGAAGCTTTCTTT.

V gene TRBV2 combines with J gene TRBJ2-5, with 14 bases lining up with TRBD2. The junction had 7 bases not matched to a gene; V was cut back by 6 bases and J by 7 bases. Germline V gives CDR1 SNHLY, CDR2 FYNNEI. The CDR3 contains 15 residues. This chain's CDR3 is CASRGLAGAFGTQYF. CDR3 nucleotide sequence: TGTGCCAGCAGGGGACTAGCGGGGGCCTTTGGGACCCAGTACTTC.

V gene TRBV5-6 combines with J gene TRBJ1-5; D uncertain. The CDR3 consists of 14 residues. Germline CDR1 reads SGHDT; CDR2 reads YYEEEE. V was clipped by 4 bases and J by 3 bases, with 11 bases between them. The CDR3 bases are TGTGCCAGCAGCCACCCGGGGTCCAATCAGCCCCAGCATTTT. Its protein product is CASSHPGSNQPQHF.

The J gene is TRBJ1-6, the V gene TRBV6-4; D is perhaps TRBD1 (5 bases). Trimming removed 9 bases at V and 6 bases at J, with 15 bases between. Germline V gene lookup returns CDR1 MRHNA and CDR2 SNTAGT. CDR3 size: 14 residues. The CDR3 region is CARQVWGANSPLHF. The CDR3 DNA sequence: TGTGCCAGACAGGTTTGGGGCGCTAATTCACCCCTCCACTTT.

The rearrangement joins TRBV20-1 to TRBJ2-2; D gene uncertain. The germline CDR1 and CDR2 sequences are DFQATT and SNEGSKA (reference sequence). This CDR3 is built from 11 residues. The CDR3 DNA reads as TGCAGCACTGAAGTAACCGGGGAGCTGTTTTTT. As protein: CSTEVTGELFF.

The chain carries TRBV4-3 and TRBJ2-3, with 10 bases aligning to TRBD1. Germline V gives CDR1 LGHNA, CDR2 YSLEER. The CDR3 sequence is 16 residues long. V lost 1 base, J lost 6 bases, and 7 bases stayed unmatched. The CDR3 nucleotides read TGCGCCAGCAGCCAAGCCCGGACAGGGGGACTCGATACGCAGTATTTT. It is translated as CASSQARTGGLDTQYF.

This sequence joins TRBV6-1 and TRBJ2-7; tentative D call: TRBD2 (6 bases). V was trimmed by 1 base and J by 3 bases, leaving 13 bases between them. Per germline, CDR1 MNHNS and CDR2 SASEGT. The CDR3 loop spans 15 amino acids. In nucleotides, the CDR3 is TGTGCCAGCAGTGAAGGGGCAGGGACTTTCTACGAGCAGTACTTC. As protein: CASSEGAGTFYEQYF.

Judged by abundance, this clone is medium-sized (0.01 to 0.1%). This chain uses TRBV6-4 with TRBJ2-3, with TRBD2 identical over 8 bases. Germline CDR1 and CDR2: MRHNA and SNTAGT. The length of the CDR3 is 14 residues. The V gene end was trimmed by 5 bases and the J gene end by 0 bases; junction bases not matched to a gene: 1. For the CDR3, the DNA is TGTGCCAGCAGTTTAGCGGGGAGCACAGATACGCAGTATTTT. Amino acid sequence: CASSLAGSTDTQYF.

The chain carries TRBV5-1 and TRBJ2-3; 8 bases are a match to TRBD2. The V gene end was trimmed by 0 bases and the J gene end by 0 bases; junction bases not matched to a gene: 3. CDR1 and CDR2 (germline): SGHRS, YFSETQ. This CDR3 region has 16 residues. This CDR3 is CASSLGTSPSTDTQYF. The CDR3 DNA is TGCGCCAGCAGCTTGGGGACTAGCCCTAGCACAGATACGCAGTATTTT.

This clone was observed once. This rearrangement joins TRBV7-2 to TRBJ2-2; perhaps TRBD2 as D (5 bases). Trimming stripped 5 bases from V and 5 bases from J, with 21 bases between. The CDR3 is 17 amino acids. Germline-derived CDR1 and CDR2 are SGHTA and FQGNSA. The CDR3 reads CASSLPWSGTGTGELFF. CDR3 bases: TGTGCCAGCAGCCTACCGTGGTCTGGTACGGGGACCGGGGAGCTGTTTTTT.

The chain couples TRBV6-4 to TRBJ2-5; 10 bases agree with TRBD2. V dropped 2 bases and J dropped 3; count of bases not matched to a gene: 9. Germline V lookup: CDR1 MRHNA, CDR2 SNTAGT. This CDR3 spans 17 amino acids. CDR3 nucleotides: TGTGCCAGCAGTGACGTAGCTAGCGGGAGTTACGAAGAGACCCAGTACTTC. Encoded protein: CASSDVASGSYEETQYF.

The gene calls are TRBV9 and TRBJ2-2; D unclear. This CDR3 is built from 14 residues. V was pared by 0 bases and J by 6 bases, with 9 bases between. CDR1 SGDLS and CDR2 YYNGEE come from the germline V gene. CDR3 residues: CASSVGAEAGELFF. In nucleotides, the CDR3 is TGTGCCAGCAGCGTAGGTGCGGAAGCCGGGGAGCTGTTTTTT.

The chain has TRBV27 and TRBJ1-2, with no clear D. Trimming took 3 bases from V and 12 from J, leaving 2 bases between them. The CDR3 sequence is 8 residues long. Germline assignment: CDR1 MNHEY and CDR2 SMNVEV (reference sequence). The CDR3 spells CASSFDTF. In DNA, the CDR3 is TGTGCCAGCAGTTTCGACACCTTC.

This clone was counted a few times. The chain uses TRBV2 and TRBJ2-5, with a possible D match to TRBD2 (6 bases). CDR3 length: 14 amino acids. Trimming removed 10 bases at V and 2 bases at J, with 17 bases between. Germline V gene sequence: CDR1 SNHLY, CDR2 FYNNEI. CDR3 sequence (DNA): TGTGCCATCGAGACGGGACTTTCGCAAGAGACCCAGTACTTC. As protein: CAIETGLSQETQYF. The whole variable domain, remainder taken from reference TRBV2 and TRBJ2-5, is EPEVTQTPSHQVTQMGQEVILRCVPISNHLYFYWYRQILGQKVEFLVSFYNNEISEKSEIFDDQFSVERPDGSNFTLKIRSTKLEDSAMYFCAIETGLSQETQYFGPGTRLLVL.

The chain links TRBV4-1 to TRBJ2-1, with 8 bases lining up with TRBD2. This CDR3 is 16 amino acids long. Trimming at V came to 5 bases and at J to 0 bases, leaving 6 bases not matched to a gene. Germline CDR1 MGHRA, CDR2 YSYEKL. The CDR3 DNA is TGCGCCAGCAGCGGCCCGGCGGGAGGCTCCTACAATGAGCAGTTCTTC. The encoded protein is CASSGPAGGSYNEQFF.

This clone was seen only once. This chain connects TRBV30 to TRBJ1-1, with 11 bases lining up with TRBD1. Germline CDR1 is GTSNPN and CDR2 is SVGIG (reference sequence). With V trimmed by 5 bases and J by 6 bases, 8 bases remained unmatched. The CDR3 sequence is 14 residues long. The CDR3 loop reads CAWGTGTGGSEAFF. The CDR3 nucleotides read TGTGCCTGGGGAACCGGGACAGGGGGTTCTGAAGCTTTCTTT.

The rearrangement links TRBV9 to TRBJ2-5; TRBD2 matches at 11 bases. J lost 2 bases, V lost 4 bases, and 4 bases had no gene match. Germline values: CDR1 SGDLS, CDR2 YYNGEE. CDR3 length: 15 amino acids. This CDR3 is CASSLGTSGQETQYF. The DNA of the CDR3 is TGTGCCAGCAGCCTCGGGACTAGCGGACAAGAGACCCAGTACTTC.

This chain uses TRBV9 with TRBJ2-1; 13 bases fit TRBD2. The trim removed 5 bases at V and 8 bases at J, leaving 4 bases unmatched. The V gene's germline CDR1 is SGDLS and CDR2 YYNGEE. The CDR3 consists of 14 residues. CDR3 bases: TGTGCCAGCAGTACTAGCGGGGGGGCCGATGAGCAGTTCTTC. Translated: CASSTSGGADEQFF.

The chain has TRBV19 and TRBJ2-1; the match to TRBD1 covers 7 bases. The CDR3 covers 14 residues. With 4 bases clipped from V and 9 bases from J, the junction kept 9 bases outside the gene matches. CDR1 and CDR2 from the germline V gene are LNHDA and SQIVND (reference sequence). CDR3 DNA: TGTGCCAGTAGTACCGACAGGGTGTCCGGTGAGCAGTTCTTC. As protein: CASSTDRVSGEQFF.

The chain combines TRBV4-1 with TRBJ2-3; D gene unclear. This CDR3 region has 14 residues. Between the trimmed V and J ends, which lost 5 bases and 1 base, there was a span of 10 bases. Germline V lookup: CDR1 MGHRA, CDR2 YSYEKL. The CDR3 DNA is TGCGCCAGCAGCTACCCCACGGGCACAGATACGCAGTATTTT. This codes for CASSYPTGTDTQYF.

J is TRBJ2-6 and V is TRBV2; maybe TRBD1 (5 bases). This CDR3 spans 15 amino acids. Germline V gene lookup returns CDR1 SNHLY and CDR2 FYNNEI. V lost 6 bases and J 1 base, leaving 10 bases between the germline ends. The DNA of the CDR3 is TGTGCCAGCAGCCCTGACAGTTCTGGGGCCAACGTCCTGACTTTC. Translating gives CASSPDSSGANVLTF.

V is TRBV9 and J is TRBJ2-7, with a possible D match to TRBD2 (6 bases). Germline V gene lookup returns CDR1 SGDLS and CDR2 YYNGEE. Trimming shortened V by 0 bases and J by 0 bases, and 10 bases separated the two germline ends. CDR3 length: 15 residues. CDR3 sequence: CASSVGVSGSYEQYF. Here the CDR3 DNA reads TGTGCCAGCAGCGTAGGAGTTAGCGGCTCCTACGAGCAGTACTTC. Together with reference TRBV9 and TRBJ2-7, the CDR3 gives the full variable domain: DSGVTQTPKHLITATGQRVTLRCSPRSGDLSVYWYQQSLDQGLQFLIQYYNGEERAKGNILERFSAQQFPDLHSELNLSSLELGDSALYFCASSVGVSGSYEQYFGPGTRLTVT.

This sequence joins TRBV29-1 and TRBJ2-5, with TRBD1 as a possible D gene (5 bases). V was cut by 2 bases and J by 5 bases, with 9 bases left in between. Germline V CDR1 and CDR2: SQVTM, ANQGSEA. This CDR3 has 12 residues. CDR3 residues: CSVEQGGETQYF. The DNA for the CDR3 is TGCAGCGTTGAACAGGGTGGGGAGACCCAGTACTTC.